A single T cell receptor beta chain is shown here with its context. These data originate in a study of T cells in Graves' hyperthyroidism and ophthalmopathy. Patients were excluded because of uncontrolled infection, other autoimmune disease, pregnancy or lactation. The PBMCs were taken from less than 11 ml of fresh peripheral blood. Germline lookup yields CDR1 SGHRS and CDR2 YFSETQ. CDR3 length equals 17 residues. The V segment lost 3 bases and the J segment 2 bases; nucleotides outside the gene matches: 14. TCR beta CDR3 region amplification was performed from RNA transcripts. First-round RT-PCR of the TCR CDR3 relied on the HTBI primer set. In TCRdb, the multiplex PCR reads were re-called with MiXCR into one record per CDR3 protein. The table records 460,000 or so distinct CDR3 sequences, approximately 15% of them present only once.

This TCR was sampled from a woman between 18 and 29 years old with Graves' hyperthyroidism. J is TRBJ2-7 and V is TRBV5-1; TRBD1 matches 7 bases. The specimen was blood. CDR3 residues: CASSYATGTEFTYEQYF. Here the CDR3 DNA reads TGCGCCAGCAGCTACGCCACGGGGACAGAATTTACCTACGAGCAGTACTTC.